Included here is one T cell receptor beta chain sequence, with context. What it recognizes is unknown. This sample was taken from a study of CD8 T cells in ankylosing spondylitis. Study-wide findings and caveats: Previous work reported some of these motif variants in the synovial fluid and blood of reactive arthritis. It appeared that ankylosing spondylitis blood was characterized by a TCR beta motif of 8 or 9 highly homologous variants. Significantly higher representation of disease-linked clones was reported for matched ankylosing spondylitis synovial fluid.

In making TCR beta libraries, quantitative 5'-RACE with molecular barcodes was used. TCRdb reanalysed the 5' RACE reads using MiXCR and keeps one entry per CDR3 protein. Of about 130,000 distinct CDR3 sequences listed, about 7% are singletons. Germline V gene sequence: CDR1 DFQATT, CDR2 SNEGSKA (reference sequence). CDR3 length: 17 amino acids. Trimming removed 0 bases from V and 0 bases from J; junction bases left unmatched: 5. This clonotype was obtained from a male donor with ankylosing spondylitis or in good health (not recorded which). Material: blood, either unsorted or a sorted T cell fraction (not recorded which). The chain joins TRBV20-1 to TRBJ2-3, with 11 nucleotides matching TRBD2. CDR3 sequence reads: CSARDRLAGSSTDTQYF. The CDR3 DNA sequence: TGCAGTGCTAGAGATCGACTAGCGGGGTCTAGCACAGATACGCAGTATTTT.